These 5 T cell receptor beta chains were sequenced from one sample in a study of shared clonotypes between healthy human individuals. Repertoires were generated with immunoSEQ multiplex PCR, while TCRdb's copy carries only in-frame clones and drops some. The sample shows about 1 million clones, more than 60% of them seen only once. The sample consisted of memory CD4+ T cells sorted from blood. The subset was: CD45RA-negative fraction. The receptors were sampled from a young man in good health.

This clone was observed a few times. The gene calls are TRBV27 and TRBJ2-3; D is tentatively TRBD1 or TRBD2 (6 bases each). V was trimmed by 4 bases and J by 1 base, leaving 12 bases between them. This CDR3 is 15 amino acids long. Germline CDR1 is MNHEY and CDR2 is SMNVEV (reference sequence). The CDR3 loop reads CASSSGARGTDTQYF. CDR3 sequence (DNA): TGTGCCAGCAGTTCGGGGGCAAGGGGCACAGATACGCAGTATTTT.

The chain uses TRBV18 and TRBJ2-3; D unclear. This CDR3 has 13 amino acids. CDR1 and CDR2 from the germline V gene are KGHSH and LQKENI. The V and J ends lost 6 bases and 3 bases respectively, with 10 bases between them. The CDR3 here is CASSQSRTDTQYF. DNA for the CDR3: TGTGCCAGCTCGCAATCGAGAACAGATACGCAGTATTTT.

The CDR3 DNA sequence: TGTGCCAGCAGTTCTGGACAGGGCCAGAACACTGAAGCTTTCTTT. This gives the protein CASSSGQGQNTEAFF. This chain links TRBV6-5 with TRBJ1-1; TRBD1 agrees at 8 bases. Per germline, CDR1 MNHEY and CDR2 SVGAGI. J lost 1 base, V lost 4 bases, and 5 bases had no gene match. The CDR3 has 15 amino acids.

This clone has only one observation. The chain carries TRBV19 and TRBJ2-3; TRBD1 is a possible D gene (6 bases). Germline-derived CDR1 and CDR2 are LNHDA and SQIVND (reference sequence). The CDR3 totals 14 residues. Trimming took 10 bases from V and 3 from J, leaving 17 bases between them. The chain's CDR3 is CATTPTGKTDTQYF. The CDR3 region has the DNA TGTGCCACCACACCAACAGGGAAGACAGATACGCAGTATTTT.

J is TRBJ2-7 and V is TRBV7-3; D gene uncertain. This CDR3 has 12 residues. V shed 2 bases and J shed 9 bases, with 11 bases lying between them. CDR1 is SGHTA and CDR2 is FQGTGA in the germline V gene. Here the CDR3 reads CASSLDLRTQYF. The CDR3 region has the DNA TGTGCCAGCAGCTTAGACCTCCGGACGCAGTACTTC.